The rows below give T cell receptor beta chains drawn from one sample of a study of blood T cells in healthy people across ages. MiXCR, run by TCRdb on the 5' RACE reads, gives a single entry per CDR3 protein. This repertoire shows fewer than 2 million distinct CDR3 sequences, around 40% found once; its top ten account for under 30%. The material sequenced was blood. The receptor source for this set is a human donor in good health. Both conserved end residues are part of each CDR3. Each record gives: CDR3 DNA, CDR3 protein, D gene, V gene, J gene, clone size. The D gene is left open where the match is weak. Clone size is not always given. Where it is, it says once, few, many or a class for expanded clones.

TGTGCCAGCGAGCTGCATAGAGCGACGGTAGGAGAGACCCAGTACTTC	CASELHRATVGETQYF	-	TRBV14	TRBJ2-5	-
TGTGCCATCAGCTCACAGAATAGCAATCAGCCCCAGCATTTT	CAISSQNSNQPQHF	-	TRBV10-3	TRBJ1-5	few
TGCGCCAGCAGCCAAGGACCCGGATGGACAGCCGATTCCCCCACTAACTATGGCTACACCTTC	CASSQGPGWTADSPTNYGYTF	-	TRBV4-1	TRBJ1-2	-
TGCAGCGTTGAAGAAGAAGGGGGCAGAGGTTATGGCTACACCTTC	CSVEEEGGRGYGYTF	TRBD1	TRBV29-1	TRBJ1-2	few
TGCAGTGCCCGAGGGGCTAGCGGGGCCCCCTACGAGCAGTACTTC	CSARGASGAPYEQYF	TRBD2	TRBV20-1	TRBJ2-7	-
TGCGCCAGCAGCCCACCGGGGGGACTCGACGAGCAGTACTTC	CASSPPGGLDEQYF	TRBD2	TRBV5-1	TRBJ2-7	-
TGTGCCAGCAGTTACGGCGAGTCGCCACCCCTCCACTTT	CASSYGESPPLHF	-	TRBV12-3/TRBV12-4	TRBJ1-6	-
TGCAGTGCTAGAGATAAGTTTGGCGCAACAGGGAGGACAGATACGCAGTATTTT	CSARDKFGATGRTDTQYF	-	TRBV20-1	TRBJ2-3	few
TGCGCCAGCAGCCAACAGACTAGCGGGGCTCCTTTCTCCTACAATGAGCAGTACTTC	CASSQQTSGAPFSYNEQYF	TRBD2	TRBV4-1	TRBJ2-4	-
TGTGCCAGCAGTTTAATCGGGCAGGGCGGCCAGCCCCAGCATTTT	CASSLIGQGGQPQHF	-	TRBV12-3/TRBV12-4	TRBJ1-5	-
TGTGCCAGCAGCCCACAGGCTACGGGGGCCAAAAACATTCAGTACTTC	CASSPQATGAKNIQYF	-	TRBV9	TRBJ2-4	few
TGTGCCAGCAGTGAGTACAGGGAGGGCTACGAGCAGTACTTC	CASSEYREGYEQYF	-	TRBV2	TRBJ2-7	-
TGCGCCAGCGGCCAAGATCTTTTCGGGACAGCTCTAAGTTACGAGCAGTACTTC	CASGQDLFGTALSYEQYF	TRBD1	TRBV4-1	TRBJ2-7	-
TGTGCCAGCAGCTTTATGGGGGGGCCAACAGATACGCAGTATTTT	CASSFMGGPTDTQYF	-	TRBV7-2	TRBJ2-3	-
TGTGCCAGCAGCCCCCGGCAGGGGTCGGCCTACGAGCAGTACTTC	CASSPRQGSAYEQYF	-	TRBV9	TRBJ2-7	few